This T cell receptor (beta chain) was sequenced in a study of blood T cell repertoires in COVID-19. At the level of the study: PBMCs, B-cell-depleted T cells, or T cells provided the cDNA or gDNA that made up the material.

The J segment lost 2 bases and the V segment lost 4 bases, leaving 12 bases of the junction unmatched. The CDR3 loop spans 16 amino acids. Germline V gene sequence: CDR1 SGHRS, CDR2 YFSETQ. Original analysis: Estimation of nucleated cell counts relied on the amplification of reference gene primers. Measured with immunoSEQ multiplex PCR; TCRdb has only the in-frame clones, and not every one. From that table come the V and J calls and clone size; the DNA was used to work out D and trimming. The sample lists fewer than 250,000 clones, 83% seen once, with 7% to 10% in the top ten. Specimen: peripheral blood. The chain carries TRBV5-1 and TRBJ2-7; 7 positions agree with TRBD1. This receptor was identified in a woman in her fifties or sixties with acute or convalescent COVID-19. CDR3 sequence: CASSPSSGTVTYEQYF. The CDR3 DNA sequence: TGCGCCAGCAGCCCCAGCTCCGGGACAGTGACCTACGAGCAGTACTTC.